This TCR beta chain was retrieved from a study of response to subunit inactivated influenza vaccine. Findings and caveats of the study: Each seasonal flu vaccination may recruit only limited new T cells, authors suggested.

This clonotype was found many times. Its target is unknown. TCRdb itself ran the RT-PCR reads through MiXCR, one entry per CDR3 protein. The data contain fewer than 800,000 distinct CDR3 sequences, 15% to 18% of them singletons. Material: PBMCs from blood, obtained about 12 days after vaccination. The TCR was taken from a man aged 50 to 59 who received an inactivated influenza vaccine.

CDR3 sequence: CASSLLRGRTDYGYTF. In nucleotides, the CDR3 is TGTGCCAGCAGCTTACTGAGGGGGCGCACAGACTATGGCTACACCTTC. The chain employs TRBV11-2 and TRBJ1-2, with 7 bases fitting TRBD1. The CDR3 extends over 16 amino acids. Germline V gene data show CDR1 as SGHAT and CDR2 as FQNNGV. The J segment lost 3 bases and the V segment lost 2 bases, leaving 9 bases of the junction unmatched.